This T cell receptor (beta chain) derives from a study of T cells in Graves' hyperthyroidism and ophthalmopathy. Amplified TCR beta CDR3 regions came from RNA transcripts. HTBI primers were used for first-round RT-PCR of the TCR CDR3. MiXCR, run by TCRdb on the multiplex PCR reads, gives a single entry per CDR3 protein. The sample lists about 610,000 distinct CDR3 sequences; 16% were seen once. Germline CDR1 SGHAT, CDR2 FQDESV (reference sequence). With 1 base removed from V and 5 bases from J, the gap between germline ends came to 14 bases. This CDR3 region has 16 residues. V usage is TRBV11-1 and J usage is TRBJ1-4; no clear D. The material sequenced was blood. The clonotype was recovered from a woman between 40 and 50 years old with Graves' ophthalmopathy. The CDR3 sequence is CASSLGLTNANEKLFF. DNA of the CDR3: TGTGCCAGCAGCTTAGGGCTAACTAACGCAAATGAAAAACTGTTTTTT.